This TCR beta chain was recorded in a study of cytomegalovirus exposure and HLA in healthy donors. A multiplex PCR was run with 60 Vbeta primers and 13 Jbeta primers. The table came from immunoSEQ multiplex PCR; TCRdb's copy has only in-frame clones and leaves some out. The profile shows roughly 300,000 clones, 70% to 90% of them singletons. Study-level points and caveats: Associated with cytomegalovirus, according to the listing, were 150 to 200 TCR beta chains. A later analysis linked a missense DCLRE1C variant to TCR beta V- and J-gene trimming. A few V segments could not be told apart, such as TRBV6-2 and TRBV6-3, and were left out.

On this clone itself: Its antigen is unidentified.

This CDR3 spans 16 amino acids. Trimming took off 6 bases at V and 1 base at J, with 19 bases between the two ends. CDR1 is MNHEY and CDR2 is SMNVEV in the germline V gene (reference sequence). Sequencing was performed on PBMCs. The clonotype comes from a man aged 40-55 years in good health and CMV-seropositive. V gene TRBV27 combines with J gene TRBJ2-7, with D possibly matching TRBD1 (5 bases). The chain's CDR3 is CASRRVGPDTSYEQYF. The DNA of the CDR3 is TGTGCCAGCAGGCGAGTTGGGCCGGACACTTCCTACGAGCAGTACTTC.